This T cell receptor beta chain originates from a study of blood T cell repertoires in COVID-19. In the study overall: COVID-19 samples, acute and convalescent, were from the United States, Italy and Spain. Sample material is recorded as cDNA or gDNA derived from T cells, B-cell-depleted T cells, or PBMCs.

Per the original data handling: It was from reference gene primer amplification that nucleated cell counts were estimated. Using immunoSEQ multiplex PCR, the repertoire was profiled, and TCRdb retains in-frame clones only, with some absent. That table furnishes V, J and clone size, whereas the DNA furnished D and trimming. The top ten clones hold 6% to 9% of a sample with under 200,000 clones, about 83% of them seen once. The CDR3 extends over 13 amino acids. From germline, CDR1 is SGHTA and CDR2 FQGNSA. Trimming took 4 bases from V and 10 from J; bases not matched to a gene: 6. The sample consisted of peripheral blood. V gene TRBV7-2 combines with J gene TRBJ1-2; 10 nucleotides match TRBD1. This TCR derives from a man aged 35-49 years who had recovered from COVID-19. The CDR3 nucleotides read TGTGCCAGCAGCTCCGGGACAGGGGCCTTCTACACCTTC. Its protein product is CASSSGTGAFYTF.